This passage covers 11 T cell receptor beta chains from one sample sequenced in a study of blood T cell repertoires in COVID-19. Libraries were prepared by immunoSEQ multiplex PCR; TCRdb keeps only in-frame clonotypes and omits some of them. Here the sample spans 300,000 to 400,000 clones, around 91% being singletons. The sample consisted of peripheral blood. The receptor source for this set is a woman aged 18-30 years who had recovered from COVID-19.

The CDR3 spells CASSQTQGARGGYTF. The CDR3 nucleotides read TGCGCCAGCAGCCAAACACAGGGGGCGCGAGGTGGCTACACCTTC. The J gene is TRBJ1-2, the V gene TRBV4-3, with TRBD1 matching 9 bases. Germline V gives CDR1 LGHNA, CDR2 YSLEER. J lost 7 bases, V lost 2 bases, and 8 bases had no gene match. The CDR3 length is 15 residues.

V gene TRBV9 combines with J gene TRBJ2-1, with 9 bases lining up with TRBD2. After removal of 0 bases from V and 8 bases from J, the junction contained 3 bases not matched to a gene. The CDR3 is made up of 14 amino acids. Germline V CDR1 and CDR2: SGDLS, YYNGEE. DNA for the CDR3: TGTGCCAGCAGCGTAGCCGGGACTAGCCATGAGCAGTTCTTC. Translating it yields CASSVAGTSHEQFF.

The chain combines TRBV24-1 with TRBJ2-5; possible D gene TRBD1, 6 bases. Deletions cut 3 bases from V and 5 bases from J, with 15 bases between. Germline assignment: CDR1 KGHDR and CDR2 SFDVKD. This CDR3 is 15 amino acids long. The CDR3 loop is CATSDTTGQLETQYF. CDR3 DNA: TGTGCCACCAGTGATACAACAGGGCAGTTGGAGACCCAGTACTTC.

The genes are TRBV9 and TRBJ2-4, with D possibly being TRBD2 (6 bases). Germline assignment: CDR1 SGDLS and CDR2 YYNGEE. V lost 2 bases, J lost 5 bases, and 11 bases lay in between. This CDR3 contains 14 residues. CDR3 bases: TGTGCCAGCAGCGTCGGAGGGGAGGAAAACATTCAGTACTTC. Translating gives CASSVGGEENIQYF.

The gene calls are TRBV5-6 and TRBJ2-5; 7 bases fit TRBD1. Germline trimming cut 5 bases from V and 3 bases from J; bases unmatched to any gene: 4. CDR3 length: 13 residues. The germline V gene has CDR1 SGHDT and CDR2 YYEEEE. The CDR3 region has the DNA TGTGCCAGCAGACCTCAGGGGGAAGAGACCCAGTACTTC. This translates into CASRPQGEETQYF.

The genes are TRBV29-1 and TRBJ2-1; a possible D gene is TRBD2 (5 bases). This CDR3 is 13 amino acids long. The germline V and J ends were trimmed by 4 bases and 3 bases, with 10 bases remaining between them. Germline assignment: CDR1 SQVTM and CDR2 ANQGSEA. The chain's CDR3 is CSVAGYRYNEQFF. CDR3 sequence (DNA): TGCAGCGTTGCGGGGTACCGCTACAATGAGCAGTTCTTC.

The chain recombines TRBV7-9 with TRBJ1-1; the match to TRBD1 covers 10 bases. The length of the CDR3 is 16 residues. With 5 bases clipped from V and 2 bases from J, the junction kept 8 bases outside the gene matches. Germline assignment: CDR1 SEHNR and CDR2 FQNEAQ (reference sequence). CDR3 coding DNA: TGTGCCAGCAGCCTCCCGGGACAGGGGCCTAACACTGAAGCTTTCTTT. Translating gives CASSLPGQGPNTEAFF.

The CDR3 loop reads CASSPYSGTYNEQFF. CDR3 nucleotides: TGTGCCAGCAGTCCCTATAGCGGGACCTACAATGAGCAGTTCTTC. The chain uses TRBV27 and TRBJ2-1; 8 bases are shared with TRBD2. This CDR3 has 15 residues. V dropped 5 bases and J dropped 2; count of bases not matched to a gene: 5. Germline loops: CDR1 MNHEY, CDR2 SMNVEV (reference sequence).

The chain joins TRBV5-5 to TRBJ1-2; 8 bases align to TRBD1. V lost 4 bases and J lost 0; bases outside the gene matches: 11. The CDR3 sequence is 17 residues long. Germline values: CDR1 SGHKS, CDR2 YYEKEE (reference sequence). In nucleotides, the CDR3 is TGTGCCAGCAGCCAAACAATACAGGGGGGTGCTAACTATGGCTACACCTTC. Its protein is CASSQTIQGGANYGYTF.

The rearrangement joins TRBV7-2 to TRBJ2-1; TRBD2 is a possible D gene (5 bases). The germline V gene has CDR1 SGHTA and CDR2 FQGNSA. CDR3 length: 14 amino acids. V was clipped by 3 bases and J by 4 bases, with 10 bases between them. Written as DNA, the CDR3 is TGTGCCAGCAGCTTCATGAGCGGATACAATGAGCAGTTCTTC. It encodes CASSFMSGYNEQFF.

On this clone itself: The junction and the germline gene differ at one end; a read error may be behind it. This chain links TRBV29-1 with TRBJ2-3; D unclear. The CDR3 is 12 amino acids. The germline CDR1 and CDR2 sequences are SQVTM and ANQGSEA. CDR3 nucleotide sequence: TGCAGCCTTGAGGCGGGCACAGATACGCAGTATTTT. Protein product: CSLEAGTDTQYF.